This passage covers 14 T cell receptor beta chains from one sample sequenced in a study of T cell responses to AZD1222 COVID-19 vaccine. Clones were read by immunoSEQ multiplex PCR, and TCRdb kept only the in-frame ones, dropping some. This sample yields 100,000 or so clones, of which 82% are seen a single time; approximately 5% belongs to the top ten. The specimen comprised peripheral blood, sampled on day 0 of AZD1222 vaccination. Source of these receptors: an adult in good health.

The rearrangement joins TRBV7-8 to TRBJ2-7; D remains ambiguous. The germline V and J ends were trimmed by 0 bases and 6 bases, with 6 bases remaining between them. The CDR3 totals 12 residues. CDR1 is SGHVS and CDR2 is FQNEAQ in the germline V gene. The CDR3 loop is CASSLATAEQYF. The CDR3 DNA follows: TGTGCCAGCAGCTTAGCAACCGCCGAGCAGTACTTC.

This sequence joins TRBV25-1 and TRBJ1-5; D is perhaps TRBD1 (5 bases). The CDR3 totals 14 residues. CDR1 MGHDK and CDR2 SYGVNS come from the germline V gene. V gave up 6 bases and J gave up 6 bases, with 15 bases separating them. The CDR3 loop is CASSGQGMFQPQHF. As DNA, the CDR3 is TGTGCCAGCAGCGGTCAGGGTATGTTTCAGCCCCAGCATTTT.

This chain links TRBV11-3 with TRBJ1-1; TRBD1 aligns across 7 bases. With V trimmed by 3 bases and J by 3 bases, 4 bases remained unmatched. The CDR3 totals 14 residues. Germline CDR1 is SGHNT and CDR2 is YENEEA. CDR3 amino acids: CASSFEGADTEAFF. The CDR3 DNA follows: TGTGCCAGCAGCTTCGAGGGGGCCGACACTGAAGCTTTCTTT.

J is TRBJ2-6 and V is TRBV2, with 7 nucleotides matching TRBD1. The CDR3 spans 15 residues. V trimming: 1 base; J trimming: 4 bases; junction bases outside the gene matches: 1. Germline lookup yields CDR1 SNHLY and CDR2 FYNNEI. The CDR3 DNA follows: TGTGCCAGCAGTGAAGAGGGGGCCGGGGCCAACGTCCTGACTTTC. Its protein product is CASSEEGAGANVLTF.

CDR3 in DNA: TGCGCCAGCAGCCTCGACAACTACAATGAGCAGTTCTTC. This sequence encodes CASSLDNYNEQFF. The rearrangement links TRBV5-1 to TRBJ2-1; no clear D gene. Germline V gene sequence: CDR1 SGHRS, CDR2 YFSETQ. Trimming took off 4 bases at V and 3 bases at J, with 8 bases between the two ends. The CDR3 runs to 13 residues.

The chain couples TRBV25-1 to TRBJ1-5; D is undetermined. Trimming removed 5 bases at V and 2 bases at J, with 10 bases between. Germline CDR1 reads MGHDK; CDR2 reads SYGVNS. The CDR3 loop spans 14 amino acids. The CDR3 here is CASSPREGNQPQHF. CDR3 nucleotide sequence: TGTGCCAGCAGTCCCCGGGAGGGCAATCAGCCCCAGCATTTT.

The V call is TRBV6-5, the J call TRBJ1-6, with a possible D match to TRBD1 (6 bases). V was pared by 5 bases and J by 9 bases, with 14 bases between. CDR1 is MNHEY, CDR2 SVGAGI, per germline. This CDR3 has 14 residues. The CDR3 DNA follows: TGTGCCAGCAGTACCGACAGGCCACTTTCACCCCTCCACTTT. It specifies CASSTDRPLSPLHF.

In nucleotides, the CDR3 is TGTGCCAGCACCCCCAAAGCGAGCGGGGGGACCCAGTACTTC. Encoded protein: CASTPKASGGTQYF. This sequence joins TRBV6-2 or TRBV6-3 and TRBJ2-5; 8 bases fit TRBD2. Losses at the gene ends were 7 bases for V and 7 bases for J; bases not matched to a gene: 11. The length of the CDR3 is 14 residues. From germline, CDR1 is MNHEY and CDR2 SVGEGT.

V usage is TRBV27 and J usage is TRBJ1-6; TRBD1 matches at 8 bases. V lost 5 bases and J lost 5; bases outside the gene matches: 11. In germline, CDR1 is MNHEY, CDR2 SMNVEV (reference sequence). CDR3 size: 17 residues. Written as DNA, the CDR3 is TGTGCCAGCAGTCCCGCAGGGGGCCCCTTAGATAATTCACCCCTCCACTTT. The encoded protein is CASSPAGGPLDNSPLHF.

The CDR3 spells CASSLRDRGEAFF. DNA for the CDR3: TGTGCCAGCAGTTTAAGAGACAGGGGAGAAGCTTTCTTT. V is TRBV12-3 or TRBV12-4 and J is TRBJ1-1, with TRBD1 matching over 8 bases. Trimming at V came to 2 bases and at J to 8 bases, leaving 4 bases not matched to a gene. CDR3 size: 13 residues.

This chain connects TRBV10-3 to TRBJ1-3; maybe TRBD1 (6 bases). Germline V lookup: CDR1 ENHRY, CDR2 SYGVKD. Trimming pared 2 bases from V and 2 bases from J, leaving 13 bases between. The CDR3 sequence is 16 residues long. CDR3 DNA sequence: TGTGCCATCAGTGAGATACAGGGTGTCACTGGAAACACCATATATTTT. Its translation is CAISEIQGVTGNTIYF.

This chain uses TRBV3-1 (or the pseudogene TRBV3-2) with TRBJ1-4, with TRBD1 as a possible D gene (6 bases). V shed 3 bases and J shed 8 bases, with 16 bases lying between them. Germline CDR1 is LGHDT and CDR2 is YNNKEL (reference sequence). The CDR3 is 15 residues long. CDR3 DNA: TGTGCCAGCAGCCAGAACGGACAGTTCTTCGAAAAACTGTTTTTT. Protein product: CASSQNGQFFEKLFF.

The chain couples TRBV7-6 to TRBJ2-5; D remains ambiguous. The CDR3 is 14 residues long. Trimming left V 1 base short and J 1 base short, with 7 bases between. Germline CDR1 is SGHVS and CDR2 is FNYEAQ. The CDR3: CASSLGSTQETQYF. The CDR3 DNA sequence: TGTGCCAGCAGCTTAGGGTCAACCCAAGAGACCCAGTACTTC.

This clone was observed a handful of times. The chain links TRBV9 to TRBJ2-1, with D maybe TRBD2 (6 bases). Trimming removed 0 bases from V and 9 bases from J, with 22 bases in between. The CDR3 totals 17 residues. The V gene's germline CDR1 is SGDLS and CDR2 YYNGEE. The DNA of the CDR3 is TGTGCCAGCAGCGTAGAGTCCCGTGGGCTAGCGTCTCCTGAGCAGTTCTTC. Translation: CASSVESRGLASPEQFF.